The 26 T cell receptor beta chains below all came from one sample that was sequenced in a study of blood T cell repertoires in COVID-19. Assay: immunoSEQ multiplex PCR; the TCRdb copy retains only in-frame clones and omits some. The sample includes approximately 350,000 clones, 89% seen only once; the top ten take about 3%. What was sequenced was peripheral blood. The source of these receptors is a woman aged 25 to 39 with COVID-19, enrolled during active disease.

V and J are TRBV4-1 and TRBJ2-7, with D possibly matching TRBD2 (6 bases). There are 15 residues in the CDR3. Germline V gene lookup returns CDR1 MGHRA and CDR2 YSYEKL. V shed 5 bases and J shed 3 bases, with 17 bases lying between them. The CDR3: CASSYTLGGFYEQYF. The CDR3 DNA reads TGCGCCAGCAGCTACACGCTGGGGGGTTTCTACGAGCAGTACTTC.

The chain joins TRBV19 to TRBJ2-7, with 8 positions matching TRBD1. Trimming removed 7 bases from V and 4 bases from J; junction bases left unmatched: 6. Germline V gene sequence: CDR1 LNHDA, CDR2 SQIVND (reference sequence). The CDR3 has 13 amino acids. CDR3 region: CASTGQGRYEQYF. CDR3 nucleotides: TGTGCCAGTACCGGACAGGGAAGGTACGAGCAGTACTTC.

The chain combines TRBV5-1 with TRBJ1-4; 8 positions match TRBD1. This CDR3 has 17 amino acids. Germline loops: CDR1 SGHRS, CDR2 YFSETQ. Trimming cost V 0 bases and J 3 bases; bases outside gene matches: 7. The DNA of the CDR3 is TGCGCCAGCAGCTTGGCCCAGGGGGCGCTTTCTAATGAAAAACTGTTTTTT. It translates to CASSLAQGALSNEKLFF.

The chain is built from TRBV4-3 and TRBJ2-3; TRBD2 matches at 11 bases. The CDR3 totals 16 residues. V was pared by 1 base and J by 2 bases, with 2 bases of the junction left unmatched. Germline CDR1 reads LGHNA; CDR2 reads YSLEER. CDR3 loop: CASSQGLAGHTDTQYF. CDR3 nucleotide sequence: TGCGCCAGCAGCCAAGGACTAGCGGGACACACAGATACGCAGTATTTT.

The CDR3 region has the DNA TGTGCCAGCAGTTTAAACGGACTCGGGCCCCTCCACTTT. It codes for CASSLNGLGPLHF. This chain uses TRBV12-3 or TRBV12-4 with TRBJ1-6; D gene ambiguous. The length of the CDR3 is 13 residues. V shed 2 bases and J shed 13 bases, with 12 bases lying between them.

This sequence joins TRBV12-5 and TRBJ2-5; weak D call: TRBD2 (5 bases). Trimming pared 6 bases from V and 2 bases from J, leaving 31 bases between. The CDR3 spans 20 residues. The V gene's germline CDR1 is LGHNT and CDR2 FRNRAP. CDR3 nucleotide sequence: TGTGCTAGTGGCCCCATAGCCCCGGGGTCATCGCGGGTGTATCAAGAGACCCAGTACTTC. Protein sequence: CASGPIAPGSSRVYQETQYF.

In DNA, the CDR3 is TGTGCCAGTCACATGTCGGGGGGGAACACCGGGGAGCTGTTTTTT. Its translation: CASHMSGGNTGELFF. The rearrangement joins TRBV28 to TRBJ2-2; 7 bases match TRBD2. V lost 9 bases and J lost 1; bases outside the gene matches: 8. This CDR3 region has 15 residues. Germline V gene lookup returns CDR1 MDHEN and CDR2 SYDVKM.

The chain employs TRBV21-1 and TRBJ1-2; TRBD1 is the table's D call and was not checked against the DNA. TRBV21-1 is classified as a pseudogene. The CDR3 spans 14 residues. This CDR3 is CASSKVQGADGYTF. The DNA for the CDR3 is TGTGCCAGCAGCAAAGTTCAGGGGGCCGATGGCTACACCTTC.

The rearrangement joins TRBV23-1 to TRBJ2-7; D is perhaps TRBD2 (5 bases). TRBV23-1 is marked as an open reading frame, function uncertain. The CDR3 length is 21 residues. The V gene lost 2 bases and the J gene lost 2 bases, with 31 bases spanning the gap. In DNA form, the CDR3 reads TGCGCCAGCAGTCAAGGGTCAATGGGTTTAGGCCGGGGAAGGTGCCCCTACGAGCAGTACGTC. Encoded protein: CASSQGSMGLGRGRCPYEQYV.

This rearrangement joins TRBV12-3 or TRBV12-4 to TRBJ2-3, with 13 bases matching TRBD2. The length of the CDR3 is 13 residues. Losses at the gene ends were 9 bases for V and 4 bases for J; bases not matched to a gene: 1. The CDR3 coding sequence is TGTGCCAGTGGACTAGCGGGGGCAGATACGCAGTATTTT. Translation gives CASGLAGADTQYF.

CDR3 nucleotide sequence: TGTGCCAGTAGTATAAGGTTTGGCCCAAGACACCCAGATACGCAGTATTTT. Encoded protein: CASSIRFGPRHPDTQYF. The gene calls are TRBV19 and TRBJ2-3, with D unresolved. Trimming cost V 2 bases and J 4 bases, with 19 bases left between them. Germline CDR1 reads LNHDA; CDR2 reads SQIVND (reference sequence). This CDR3 is 17 amino acids long.

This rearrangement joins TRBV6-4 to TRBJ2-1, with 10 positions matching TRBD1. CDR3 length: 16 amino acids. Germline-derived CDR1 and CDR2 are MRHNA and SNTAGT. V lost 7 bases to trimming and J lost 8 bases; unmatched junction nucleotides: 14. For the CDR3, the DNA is TGTGCCAGCAACATCTCCCGGGACAGGGGCGTCGATGAGCAGTTCTTC. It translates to CASNISRDRGVDEQFF.

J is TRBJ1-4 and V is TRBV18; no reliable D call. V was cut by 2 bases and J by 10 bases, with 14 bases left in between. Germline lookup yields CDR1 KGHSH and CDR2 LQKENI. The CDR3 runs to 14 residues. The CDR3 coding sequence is TGTGCCAGCTCACCAGGGATAGCGGAGCGAAAACTGTTTTTT. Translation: CASSPGIAERKLFF.

The CDR3 nucleotides read TGTGCCACCAGTGATTTCCGACAGCTCACCGGGGAGCTGTTTTTT. It encodes CATSDFRQLTGELFF. The rearrangement links TRBV24-1 to TRBJ2-2; a possible D gene is TRBD1 (5 bases). In germline, CDR1 is KGHDR, CDR2 SFDVKD. Trimming pared 1 base from V and 4 bases from J, leaving 9 bases between. The CDR3 consists of 15 residues.

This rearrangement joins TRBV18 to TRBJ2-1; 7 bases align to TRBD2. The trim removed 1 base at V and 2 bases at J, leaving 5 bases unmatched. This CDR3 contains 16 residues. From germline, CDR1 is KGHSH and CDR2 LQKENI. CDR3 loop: CASSPQPSGPYNEQFF. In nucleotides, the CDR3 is TGTGCCAGCTCACCACAACCTAGCGGTCCCTACAATGAGCAGTTCTTC.

CDR3 nucleotide sequence: TGTGCCAGCAGCCAGGGAGATAATTCACCCCTCCACTTT. Protein: CASSQGDNSPLHF. J is TRBJ1-6 and V is TRBV3-1 (or the pseudogene TRBV3-2); D is uncertain. This CDR3 spans 13 amino acids. CDR1 and CDR2 (germline): LGHDT, YNNKEL (reference sequence). V was trimmed by 3 bases and J by 5 bases, leaving 5 bases between them.

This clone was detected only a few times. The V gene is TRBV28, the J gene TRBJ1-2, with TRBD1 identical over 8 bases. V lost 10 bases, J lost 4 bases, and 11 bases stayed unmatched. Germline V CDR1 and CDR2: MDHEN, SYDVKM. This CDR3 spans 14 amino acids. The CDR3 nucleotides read TGTGCCACCCATAGCCAGGGGGCTATCTATGGCTACACCTTC. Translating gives CATHSQGAIYGYTF.

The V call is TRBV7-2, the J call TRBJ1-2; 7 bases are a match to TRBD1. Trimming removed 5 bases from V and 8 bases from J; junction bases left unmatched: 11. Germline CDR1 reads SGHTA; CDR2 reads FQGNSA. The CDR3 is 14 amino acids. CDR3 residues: CASSAVTGPWGYTF. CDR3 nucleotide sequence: TGTGCCAGCAGCGCCGTGACAGGGCCCTGGGGCTACACCTTC.

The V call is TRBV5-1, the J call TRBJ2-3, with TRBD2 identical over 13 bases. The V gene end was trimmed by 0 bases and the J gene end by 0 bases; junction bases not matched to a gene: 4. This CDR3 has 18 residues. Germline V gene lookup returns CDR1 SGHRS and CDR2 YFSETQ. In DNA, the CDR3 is TGCGCCAGCAGCTTGGGGAGGACTAGCGGGAGCAGCACAGATACGCAGTATTTT. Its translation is CASSLGRTSGSSTDTQYF.

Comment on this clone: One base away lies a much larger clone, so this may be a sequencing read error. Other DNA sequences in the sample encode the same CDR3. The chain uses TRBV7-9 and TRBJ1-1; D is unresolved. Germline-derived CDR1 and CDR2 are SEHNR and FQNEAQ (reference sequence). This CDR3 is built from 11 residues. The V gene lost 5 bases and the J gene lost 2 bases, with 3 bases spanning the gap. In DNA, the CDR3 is TGTGCCAGCAGCCTCAACACTGAAGCTTTCTTT. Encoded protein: CASSLNTEAFF.

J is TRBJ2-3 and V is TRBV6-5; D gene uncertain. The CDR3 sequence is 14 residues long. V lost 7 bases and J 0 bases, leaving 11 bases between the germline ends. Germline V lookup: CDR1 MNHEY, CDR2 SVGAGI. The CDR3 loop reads CASNLDSSTDTQYF. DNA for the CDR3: TGTGCCAGCAACTTAGACTCCAGCACAGATACGCAGTATTTT.

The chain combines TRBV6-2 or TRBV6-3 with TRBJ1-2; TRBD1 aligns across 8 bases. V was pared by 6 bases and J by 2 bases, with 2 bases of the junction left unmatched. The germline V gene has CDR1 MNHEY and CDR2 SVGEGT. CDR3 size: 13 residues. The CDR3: CASSRQGNYGYTF. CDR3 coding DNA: TGTGCCAGCAGCCGACAGGGGAACTATGGCTACACCTTC.

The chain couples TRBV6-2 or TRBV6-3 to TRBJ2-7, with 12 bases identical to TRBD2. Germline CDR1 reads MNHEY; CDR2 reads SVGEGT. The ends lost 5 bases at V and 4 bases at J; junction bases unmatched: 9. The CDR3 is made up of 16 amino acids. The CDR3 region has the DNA TGTGCCAGCAGTCCACCGCGTCTAGCGGGGGGGTACGAGCAGTACTTC. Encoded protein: CASSPPRLAGGYEQYF.

Here the CDR3 DNA reads TGTGCCAGCAGCCGGGGGATCGAAGAGACCCAGTACTTC. It codes for CASSRGIEETQYF. V usage is TRBV9 and J usage is TRBJ2-5, with D maybe TRBD2 (6 bases). Between the trimmed V and J ends, which lost 4 bases and 3 bases, there was a span of 10 bases. There are 13 residues in the CDR3. Germline V gene sequence: CDR1 SGDLS, CDR2 YYNGEE.

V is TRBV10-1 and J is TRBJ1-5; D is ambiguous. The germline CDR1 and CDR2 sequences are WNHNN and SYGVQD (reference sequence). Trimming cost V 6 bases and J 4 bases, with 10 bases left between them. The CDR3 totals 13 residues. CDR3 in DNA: TGCGCCAGCAGCCAATTTGTGAATCAGCCCCAGCATTTT. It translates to CASSQFVNQPQHF.

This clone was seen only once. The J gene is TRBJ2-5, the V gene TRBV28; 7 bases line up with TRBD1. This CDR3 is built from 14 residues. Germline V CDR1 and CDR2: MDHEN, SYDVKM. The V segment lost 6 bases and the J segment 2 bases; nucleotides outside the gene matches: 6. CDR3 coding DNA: TGTGCCAGCAGCCCCGGACAGGTTCAAGAGACCCAGTACTTC. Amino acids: CASSPGQVQETQYF. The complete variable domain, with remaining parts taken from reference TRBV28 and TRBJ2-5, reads DVKVTQSSRYLVKRTGEKVFLECVQDMDHENMFWYRQDPGLGLRLIYFSYDVKMKEKGDIPEGYSVSREKKERFSLILESASTNQTSMYLCASSPGQVQETQYFGPGTRLLVL.